The clone carrying this T cell receptor (beta chain) was found many times. Germline CDR1 is MNHEY and CDR2 is SMNVEV (reference sequence). V trimming: 3 bases; J trimming: 7 bases; junction bases outside the gene matches: 3. The CDR3 length is 14 residues. This specimen belongs to a study of T cells in Graves' hyperthyroidism and ophthalmopathy. Researchers took RNA transcripts and amplified the TCR beta CDR3 regions from them. The HTBI primer set was used in a first-round RT-PCR of the TCR CDR3. Each CDR3 protein is one row after TCRdb ran MiXCR on the multiplex PCR reads. Among about 380,000 distinct CDR3 sequences listed, about 14% were seen once.

The chain employs TRBV27 and TRBJ1-6, with TRBD1 matching 7 bases. This sequence was found in a woman aged 55-70 years with Graves' hyperthyroidism. Sequences were obtained from blood. For the CDR3, the DNA is TGTGCCAGCAGTTTTCACAGGGGAAATTCACCCCTCCACTTT. Amino acid sequence: CASSFHRGNSPLHF.